These 29 T cell receptor beta chains were all obtained from the same sample, sequenced in a study of blood T cell repertoires in COVID-19. Generated by immunoSEQ multiplex PCR, the TCRdb table keeps only in-frame clones and is missing some. The profile shows about 150,000 clones, approximately 91% of them singletons. Sequenced: peripheral blood. These receptors all stem from a man between 18 and 29 years old with COVID-19, enrolled during active disease.

V usage is TRBV6-6 and J usage is TRBJ2-3, with 8 bases matching TRBD1. The CDR3 is made up of 13 amino acids. J was trimmed by 4 bases and V by 5 bases; bases with no gene match: 2. CDR1 and CDR2 from the germline V gene are MNHNY and SVGAGI (reference sequence). The CDR3 protein is CASSGQGADTQYF. CDR3 coding DNA: TGTGCCAGCAGTGGACAGGGCGCAGATACGCAGTATTTT.

This clone is a singleton in its sample. This chain joins TRBV7-9 and TRBJ2-3, with D perhaps matching TRBD1 (5 bases). The germline V and J ends were trimmed by 1 base and 9 bases, with 8 bases remaining between them. CDR1 SEHNR and CDR2 FQNEAQ come from the germline V gene (reference sequence). This CDR3 is built from 12 residues. This CDR3 reads CASSLDRSTQYF. The CDR3 region has the DNA TGTGCCAGCAGCTTAGACAGGTCAACGCAGTATTTT. Supplemented by reference TRBV7-9 and TRBJ2-3, the full variable domain reads DTGVSQNPRHKITKRGQNVTFRCDPISEHNRLYWYRQTLGQGPEFLTYFQNEAQLEKSRLLSDRFSAERPKGSFSTLEIQRTEQGDSAMYLCASSLDRSTQYFGPGTRLTVL.

The chain links TRBV5-1 to TRBJ1-2, with 11 positions matching TRBD1. CDR3 length: 18 amino acids. The germline V gene encodes CDR1 SGHRS and CDR2 YFSETQ. After removal of 0 bases from V and 3 bases from J, the junction contained 10 bases not matched to a gene. DNA of the CDR3: TGCGCCAGCAGCTTGGGTCGCGGGACAGGGGGTGCTCACTATGGCTACACCTTC. Its protein is CASSLGRGTGGAHYGYTF. The entire variable domain, with the rest obtained from reference TRBV5-1 and TRBJ1-2, is as follows: KAGVTQTPRYLIKTRGQQVTLSCSPISGHRSVSWYQQTPGQGLQFLFEYFSETQRNKGNFPGRFSGRQFSNSRSEMNVSTLELGDSALYLCASSLGRGTGGAHYGYTFGSGTRLTVV.

The gene calls are TRBV27 and TRBJ1-2, with D possibly TRBD1 on 5 matching bases. V lost 5 bases and J lost 5, with 12 bases in between. Germline loops: CDR1 MNHEY, CDR2 SMNVEV (reference sequence). The CDR3 runs 13 residues. CDR3: CASSRWQGYGYTF. CDR3 DNA: TGTGCCAGCAGTCGGTGGCAGGGTTATGGCTACACCTTC.

The CDR3 loop reads CASSQDLDTQYF. The CDR3 coding sequence is TGTGCCAGCAGCCAAGATCTTGATACGCAGTATTTT. The rearrangement joins TRBV3-1 (or the pseudogene TRBV3-2) to TRBJ2-3; no firm D call. Trimming cost V 0 bases and J 6 bases, with 4 bases left between them. Germline CDR1 is LGHDT and CDR2 is YNNKEL (reference sequence). The CDR3 length is 12 residues.

V usage is TRBV29-1 and J usage is TRBJ1-1, with D possibly being TRBD1 (6 bases). Germline CDR1 and CDR2: SQVTM and ANQGSEA. Trimming took 6 bases from V and 6 from J, leaving 14 bases between them. The CDR3 sequence is 12 residues long. The CDR3 coding sequence is TGCAGCGTGGGAACAGGGATGGCTGAAGCTTTCTTT. As protein: CSVGTGMAEAFF.

The V call is TRBV7-2, the J call TRBJ2-7; tentative D call: TRBD2 (5 bases). Germline V gene sequence: CDR1 SGHTA, CDR2 FQGNSA. This CDR3 is built from 15 residues. V was shortened by 1 base and J by 6 bases, with 16 bases between the two germline ends. The CDR3 reads CASSLVEGSLGEQYF. CDR3 nucleotides: TGTGCCAGCAGCTTAGTTGAGGGTTCCCTTGGCGAGCAGTACTTC.

The V and J genes are TRBV24-1 and TRBJ2-1; 7 nucleotides agree with TRBD2. Looked up from germline, CDR1 is KGHDR and CDR2 is SFDVKD. CDR3 length: 16 amino acids. Trimming cost V 9 bases and J 4 bases; bases outside gene matches: 14. The CDR3 reads CATGRGLLGGYNEQFF. CDR3 coding DNA: TGTGCCACCGGAAGGGGACTTCTGGGAGGGTACAATGAGCAGTTCTTC.

This clone was recorded once. The chain links TRBV11-2 to TRBJ2-1; 11 bases are shared with TRBD2. J lost 2 bases, V lost 5 bases, and 8 bases had no gene match. Germline V gene data show CDR1 as SGHAT and CDR2 as FQNNGV. The CDR3 has 17 residues. CDR3 coding DNA: TGTGCCAGCAGCATCGGGACTAGCGGAGCTACCTACAATGAGCAGTTCTTC. Its translation is CASSIGTSGATYNEQFF. Full variable domain (outside the CDR3, taken from reference TRBV11-2 and TRBJ2-1): EAGVAQSPRYKIIEKRQSVAFWCNPISGHATLYWYQQILGQGPKLLIQFQNNGVVDDSQLPKDRFSAERLKGVDSTLKIQPAKLEDSAVYLCASSIGTSGATYNEQFFGPGTRLTVL.

This chain joins TRBV5-1 and TRBJ2-7; weak D call: TRBD1 (6 bases). Trimming removed 1 base from V and 2 bases from J, with 10 bases in between. The CDR3 length is 14 residues. From germline, CDR1 is SGHRS and CDR2 YFSETQ. CDR3 protein: CASSLQQGPYEQYF. CDR3 sequence (DNA): TGCGCCAGCAGCTTGCAACAGGGACCCTACGAGCAGTACTTC. The complete variable domain, with remaining parts taken from reference TRBV5-1 and TRBJ2-7, reads KAGVTQTPRYLIKTRGQQVTLSCSPISGHRSVSWYQQTPGQGLQFLFEYFSETQRNKGNFPGRFSGRQFSNSRSEMNVSTLELGDSALYLCASSLQQGPYEQYFGPGTRLTVT.

The chain has TRBV5-4 and TRBJ2-3; TRBD1 matches 7 bases. The V gene's germline CDR1 is SGHNT and CDR2 YYREEE (reference sequence). J was trimmed by 4 bases and V by 9 bases; bases with no gene match: 8. The CDR3 is made up of 13 amino acids. The CDR3 DNA reads TGTGCCACCTTTGGGCAGGGGGCAGATACGCAGTATTTT. This encodes CATFGQGADTQYF.

The chain employs TRBV6-6 and TRBJ2-2; 8 bases are a match to TRBD1. Trimming removed 3 bases from V and 4 bases from J; junction bases left unmatched: 4. The CDR3 has 15 amino acids. CDR1 and CDR2 from the germline V gene are MNHNY and SVGAGI (reference sequence). CDR3 nucleotides: TGTGCCAGCAGTTATGACAGGGGTAGCACCGGGGAGCTGTTTTTT. This gives the protein CASSYDRGSTGELFF.

This chain joins TRBV6-2 or TRBV6-3 and TRBJ2-7; 7 bases fit TRBD1. Trimming at V came to 4 bases and at J to 2 bases, leaving 5 bases not matched to a gene. This CDR3 spans 14 amino acids. The germline CDR1 and CDR2 sequences are MNHEY and SVGEGT. The CDR3 loop reads CASSFEGAAYEQYF. DNA of the CDR3: TGTGCCAGCAGTTTTGAGGGGGCCGCCTACGAGCAGTACTTC.

The rearrangement joins TRBV28 to TRBJ1-5; the D is unclear. The V gene's germline CDR1 is MDHEN and CDR2 SYDVKM. V was shortened by 5 bases and J by 4 bases, with 15 bases between the two germline ends. This CDR3 contains 15 residues. CDR3 region: CASSPSKGANQPQHF. For the CDR3, the DNA is TGTGCCAGCAGTCCCTCAAAGGGAGCGAATCAGCCCCAGCATTTT.

The J gene is TRBJ1-2, the V gene TRBV6-5; possible D gene TRBD1, 6 bases. Trimming cost V 2 bases and J 6 bases, with 10 bases left between them. Germline V gene sequence: CDR1 MNHEY, CDR2 SVGAGI. CDR3 length: 13 residues. The CDR3 DNA reads as TGTGCCAGCAGTTACGGGGGGGCAGATGGCTACACCTTC. Amino acid sequence: CASSYGGADGYTF.

This chain joins TRBV15 and TRBJ2-1; TRBD2 agrees at 8 bases. The CDR3 loop spans 14 amino acids. The J segment lost 9 bases and the V segment lost 8 bases, leaving 12 bases of the junction unmatched. The V gene's germline CDR1 is LNHNV and CDR2 YYDKDF (reference sequence). The CDR3 is CATAGTGGPGEQFF. The DNA for the CDR3 is TGTGCCACCGCCGGGACGGGAGGGCCTGGTGAGCAGTTCTTC.

The V call is TRBV28, the J call TRBJ1-2, with 7 bases that match TRBD1. The J segment lost 0 bases and the V segment lost 5 bases, leaving 12 bases of the junction unmatched. The CDR3 totals 17 residues. Germline values: CDR1 MDHEN, CDR2 SYDVKM. The CDR3 here is CASSPPQGITTNYGYTF. CDR3 sequence (DNA): TGTGCCAGCAGTCCGCCACAGGGGATCACTACTAACTATGGCTACACCTTC.

This chain joins TRBV9 and TRBJ2-1, with TRBD2 matching over 7 bases. Germline values: CDR1 SGDLS, CDR2 YYNGEE. The V and J ends lost 4 bases and 8 bases, in that order; junction bases with no gene match: 3. This CDR3 region has 12 residues. The CDR3 DNA follows: TGTGCCAGCAGCCCGGGGAGGGATGAGCAGTTCTTC. It is translated as CASSPGRDEQFF.

This clone was counted a single time. The chain recombines TRBV25-1 with TRBJ1-3, with 8 bases aligning to TRBD1. Germline loops: CDR1 MGHDK, CDR2 SYGVNS. The CDR3 sequence is 16 residues long. Unmatched junction bases numbered 7, after V lost 2 bases and J lost 4 bases. CDR3 in DNA: TGTGCCAGCAGTGAAGCCCGGGACAGGTGGGGAAACACCATATATTTT. Translating it yields CASSEARDRWGNTIYF.

The chain joins TRBV30 to TRBJ2-5, with TRBD1 matching 9 bases. V lost 2 bases and J lost 1; bases outside the gene matches: 8. Germline V CDR1 and CDR2: GTSNPN, SVGIG (reference sequence). CDR3 length: 16 amino acids. CDR3 protein: CAWSSGTGFIQETQYF. The CDR3 DNA reads TGTGCCTGGAGTAGCGGGACAGGGTTCATCCAAGAGACCCAGTACTTC. Supplemented by reference TRBV30 and TRBJ2-5, the full variable domain reads SQTIHQWPATLVQPVGSPLSLECTVEGTSNPNLYWYRQAAGRGLQLLFYSVGIGQISSEVPQNLSASRPQDRQFILSSKKLLLSDSGFYLCAWSSGTGFIQETQYFGPGTRLLVL.

The gene calls are TRBV9 and TRBJ1-5; D may be TRBD1 (5 bases). This CDR3 has 16 amino acids. Germline CDR1 reads SGDLS; CDR2 reads YYNGEE. The V end was cut by 7 bases, the J end by 4 bases, with 21 bases between. The CDR3 DNA follows: TGTGCCAGCGGGGGAGGGACCTCGGGGGTTAATCAGCCCCAGCATTTT. Its translation: CASGGGTSGVNQPQHF.

V and J are TRBV6-5 and TRBJ2-7, with D tentatively TRBD1 (6 bases). Per the germline V gene, CDR1 is MNHEY and CDR2 is SVGAGI. Trimming stripped 0 bases from V and 4 bases from J, with 13 bases between. The CDR3 is 15 amino acids. CDR3 region: CASSYSRQVLYEQYF. The CDR3 DNA reads TGTGCCAGCAGTTACTCGCGACAGGTGTTATACGAGCAGTACTTC.

This chain uses TRBV4-2 with TRBJ2-3, with D possibly TRBD2 on 7 matching bases. Trimming took off 4 bases at V and 3 bases at J, with 17 bases between the two ends. This CDR3 contains 16 residues. CDR1 and CDR2 from the germline V gene are LGHNA and YNFKEQ. CDR3: CASSLLAPRGTDTQYF. CDR3 coding DNA: TGTGCCAGCAGCCTACTAGCGCCCAGGGGTACAGATACGCAGTATTTT.

The genes are TRBV19 and TRBJ1-1, with 7 bases identical to TRBD1. V trimming: 3 bases; J trimming: 6 bases; junction bases outside the gene matches: 4. The germline V gene has CDR1 LNHDA and CDR2 SQIVND (reference sequence). This CDR3 contains 13 residues. The CDR3 loop is CASSMYRGSEAFF. DNA of the CDR3: TGTGCCAGTAGTATGTACAGGGGATCTGAAGCTTTCTTT. Combining the CDR3 with reference TRBV19 and TRBJ1-1 gives the whole variable domain DGGITQSPKYLFRKEGQNVTLSCEQNLNHDAMYWYRQDPGQGLRLIYYSQIVNDFQKGDIAEGYSVSREKKESFPLTVTSAQKNPTAFYLCASSMYRGSEAFFGQGTRLTVV.

The chain uses TRBV6-5 and TRBJ2-7, with 7 bases aligning to TRBD2. Germline CDR1 MNHEY, CDR2 SVGAGI. V lost 0 bases and J lost 5; bases outside the gene matches: 4. This CDR3 is built from 14 residues. CDR3 loop: CASSYSVLANEQYF. The CDR3 region has the DNA TGTGCCAGCAGTTACTCGGTACTAGCGAACGAGCAGTACTTC.

CDR3 loop: CASSPAAETNYGYTF. For the CDR3, the DNA is TGCGCCAGCAGTCCCGCGGCGGAAACCAACTATGGCTACACCTTC. V gene TRBV4-1 combines with J gene TRBJ1-2; D uncertain. In germline, CDR1 is MGHRA, CDR2 YSYEKL. CDR3 length: 15 amino acids. Trimming stripped 6 bases from V and 2 bases from J, with 16 bases between.

The rearrangement uses TRBV3-1 (or the pseudogene TRBV3-2) and TRBJ2-2; TRBD1 agrees at 11 bases. Trimming removed 4 bases from V and 5 bases from J; junction bases left unmatched: 6. Per germline, CDR1 LGHDT and CDR2 YNNKEL (reference sequence). The CDR3 runs 16 residues. CDR3 bases: TGTGCCAGCAGCCGTGGGACAGGGGGAGGGACCGGGGAGCTGTTTTTT. Translated: CASSRGTGGGTGELFF.

This chain joins TRBV6-5 and TRBJ2-3, with 10 bases identical to TRBD2. Germline values: CDR1 MNHEY, CDR2 SVGAGI. This CDR3 region has 14 residues. Trimming cost V 9 bases and J 4 bases; bases outside gene matches: 7. The CDR3: CASASGRGADTQYF. CDR3 DNA sequence: TGTGCCAGTGCGAGCGGGAGGGGCGCAGATACGCAGTATTTT.

The chain carries TRBV29-1 and TRBJ2-1; 7 nucleotides agree with TRBD1. V lost 6 bases, J lost 1 base, and 6 bases stayed unmatched. Germline V gene lookup returns CDR1 SQVTM and CDR2 ANQGSEA. The CDR3 covers 14 residues. This CDR3 is CSVQPGQSYNEQFF. Here the CDR3 DNA reads TGCAGCGTCCAACCGGGACAGTCCTACAATGAGCAGTTCTTC.